The 10 T cell receptor beta chains below were found in one sample sequenced in a study of CD8+ T cells in alopecia areata. Following extraction, RNA underwent reverse transcription to cDNA, which served as the sequencing template. The table came from immunoSEQ multiplex PCR; TCRdb's copy has only in-frame clones and leaves some out. There are 150,000 to 200,000 clones in the sample; roughly three fifths occur only once, and around 12% lies in the top ten. Treatment here: oral pan-JAK inhibitor, 5-10 mg twice daily. The source material was CD8+ T cells sorted from blood, sampled at week 24, from a patient treated with tofacitinib. The receptors were sampled from a human donor with alopecia areata.

Points on this clone: Within the sample, other DNA sequences also encode this same CDR3. V and J are TRBV20-1 and TRBJ2-7; D is uncertain. CDR3 length: 11 amino acids. Germline-derived CDR1 and CDR2 are DFQATT and SNEGSKA (reference sequence). V was clipped by 6 bases and J by 0 bases, with 6 bases between them. This CDR3 reads CSALTSYEQYF. The DNA for the CDR3 is TGCAGTGCCCTAACCTCCTACGAGCAGTACTTC.

The rearrangement links TRBV4-1 to TRBJ2-2; D remains ambiguous. Germline CDR1 MGHRA, CDR2 YSYEKL. The CDR3 is made up of 12 amino acids. V lost 1 base, J lost 8 bases, and 5 bases lay in between. The CDR3 DNA reads TGCGCCAGCAGCCAAGCTAAGGGGGAGCTGTTTTTT. Its translation: CASSQAKGELFF.

This clone came up a few times. This sequence joins TRBV4-1 and TRBJ2-5; D is ambiguous. CDR3 length equals 13 residues. Trimming removed 5 bases at V and 5 bases at J, with 12 bases between. CDR1 is MGHRA and CDR2 is YSYEKL in the germline V gene. The CDR3 is CASSALSVETQYF. Written as DNA, the CDR3 is TGCGCCAGCAGCGCTTTGAGCGTGGAGACCCAGTACTTC.

The table lists this clone with a few counts. This chain links TRBV30 with TRBJ2-1; tentatively, D is TRBD1 (6 bases). Germline V lookup: CDR1 GTSNPN, CDR2 SVGIG (reference sequence). The CDR3 sequence is 14 residues long. V was trimmed by 2 bases and J by 0 bases, leaving 8 bases between them. The CDR3: CAWSTGSSYNEQFF. The CDR3 DNA reads TGTGCCTGGAGTACAGGGAGCTCCTACAATGAGCAGTTCTTC.

The chain links TRBV29-1 to TRBJ1-3; tentative D call: TRBD1 (6 bases). Germline V CDR1 and CDR2: SQVTM, ANQGSEA. Between the trimmed V and J ends, which lost 5 bases and 2 bases, there was a span of 10 bases. CDR3 size: 13 residues. CDR3 sequence: CSVITGTGNTIYF. The CDR3 region has the DNA TGCAGCGTTATAACAGGGACTGGAAACACCATATATTTT.

This clone appeared a few times. This rearrangement joins TRBV29-1 to TRBJ2-1; D remains ambiguous. CDR1 and CDR2 from the germline V gene are SQVTM and ANQGSEA. This CDR3 spans 14 amino acids. Here the CDR3 reads CTKSEVGPDNEQFF. The CDR3 nucleotides read TGCACCAAATCAGAGGTAGGGCCTGACAATGAGCAGTTCTTC.

J is TRBJ1-2 and V is TRBV13, with 7 bases aligning to TRBD1. The germline CDR1 and CDR2 sequences are PRHDT and FYEKMQ (reference sequence). The CDR3 runs 14 residues. The ends lost 5 bases at V and 6 bases at J; junction bases unmatched: 9. CDR3 DNA sequence: TGTGCCAGCAGCCAACCCGACAGGGTGGATGGCTACACCTTC. Its translation: CASSQPDRVDGYTF.

The chain joins TRBV7-8 to TRBJ2-7, with D possibly matching TRBD1 (6 bases). This CDR3 has 15 residues. V lost 5 bases, J lost 3 bases, and 17 bases lay in between. Germline CDR1 reads SGHVS; CDR2 reads FQNEAQ. The CDR3 sequence is CASSRWTELYYEQYF. CDR3 nucleotides: TGTGCCAGCAGCCGGTGGACAGAACTCTACTACGAGCAGTACTTC. The full variable domain, its missing parts supplied by reference TRBV7-8 and TRBJ2-7, is GAGVSQSPRYKVAKRGQDVALRCDPISGHVSLFWYQQALGQGPEFLTYFQNEAQLDKSGLPSDRFFAERPEGSVSTLKIQRTQQEDSAVYLCASSRWTELYYEQYFGPGTRLTVT.

V and J are TRBV7-2 and TRBJ2-2; a weak D match, TRBD2 (6 bases). The CDR3 contains 12 residues. Per germline, CDR1 SGHTA and CDR2 FQGNSA. V lost 10 bases and J lost 8, with 14 bases in between. The CDR3 loop is CATSRRAGELFF. The CDR3 nucleotides are TGTGCCACCAGTAGGAGGGCGGGGGAGCTGTTTTTT.

The V and J genes are TRBV6-1 and TRBJ2-2; D is possibly TRBD1 (6 bases). This CDR3 is 13 amino acids long. V lost 7 bases and J 5 bases, leaving 11 bases between the germline ends. Germline V lookup: CDR1 MNHNS, CDR2 SASEGT. This CDR3 reads CASILQGTGELFF. The CDR3 DNA reads as TGTGCCAGCATTCTACAGGGAACCGGGGAGCTGTTTTTT.